The 21 T cell receptor beta chains below come from one sample, sequenced in a study of T cell changes during pregnancy in multiple sclerosis. Using immunoSEQ multiplex PCR, the repertoire was profiled, and TCRdb retains in-frame clones only, with some absent. The sample gives fewer than 80,000 clones, approximately 95% of which show up once; less than 0.15% is in the top ten. The sample here was CD4+ T cells from peripheral blood mononuclear cells, taken after pregnancy. The receptors stem from a female donor with multiple sclerosis, enrolled in a pregnancy study.

The chain employs TRBV7-8 and TRBJ2-3; D possibly corresponds to TRBD2 (5 bases). Germline V CDR1 and CDR2: SGHVS, FQNEAQ. CDR3 length equals 16 residues. V lost 8 bases and J 0 bases, leaving 18 bases between the germline ends. The DNA for the CDR3 is TGTGCCAGCTGCACCCGGACTGGACCTAGCACAGATACGCAGTATTTT. This sequence encodes CASCTRTGPSTDTQYF. Complete variable domain (other parts from reference TRBV7-8 and TRBJ2-3): GAGVSQSPRYKVAKRGQDVALRCDPISGHVSLFWYQQALGQGPEFLTYFQNEAQLDKSGLPSDRFFAERPEGSVSTLKIQRTQQEDSAVYLCASCTRTGPSTDTQYFGPGTRLTVL.

The chain has TRBV2 and TRBJ1-4; D is uncertain. The CDR3 sequence is 15 residues long. CDR1 is SNHLY, CDR2 FYNNEI, per germline. The germline V and J ends were trimmed by 5 bases and 2 bases, with 12 bases remaining between them. The CDR3 nucleotides read TGTGCCAGCAGTAAAGAGAGGATGACTAATGAAAAACTGTTTTTT. This translates into CASSKERMTNEKLFF.

This chain connects TRBV14 to TRBJ2-1; 10 positions agree with TRBD2. Trimming at V came to 2 bases and at J to 10 bases, leaving 8 bases not matched to a gene. CDR1 and CDR2 (germline): SGHDN, FVKESK. The CDR3 sequence is 15 residues long. CDR3 DNA sequence: TGTGCCAGCAGCCAATTAGGAGCGGGAGGGCTAGAGCAGTTCTTC. Its translation: CASSQLGAGGLEQFF. The whole variable domain, remainder taken from reference TRBV14 and TRBJ2-1, is EAGVTQFPSHSVIEKGQTVTLRCDPISGHDNLYWYRRVMGKEIKFLLHFVKESKQDESGMPNNRFLAERTGGTYSTLKVQPAELEDSGVYFCASSQLGAGGLEQFFGPGTRLTVL.

The genes are TRBV6-5 and TRBJ1-3, with D hard to call. Germline values: CDR1 MNHEY, CDR2 SVGAGI. This CDR3 has 12 residues. Trimming pared 11 bases from V and 4 bases from J, leaving 12 bases between. This CDR3 is CAAESPGNTIYF. The CDR3 DNA follows: TGTGCCGCAGAAAGTCCAGGAAACACCATATATTTT.

The CDR3 region has the DNA TGTGCCAGCAGCTTACAGGGTCAAGAGACCCAGTACTTC. This sequence encodes CASSLQGQETQYF. V gene TRBV11-3 combines with J gene TRBJ2-5; possible D gene TRBD1, 5 bases. Trimming took 2 bases from V and 2 from J, leaving 6 bases between them. This CDR3 contains 13 residues. Per the germline V gene, CDR1 is SGHNT and CDR2 is YENEEA.

This chain links TRBV6-1 with TRBJ2-7; the match to TRBD2 covers 10 bases. Germline V gene lookup returns CDR1 MNHNS and CDR2 SASEGT. The V segment lost 7 bases and the J segment 3 bases; nucleotides outside the gene matches: 9. This CDR3 has 15 residues. The CDR3 sequence is CASTPSGGFLYEQYF. CDR3 DNA sequence: TGTGCCAGCACCCCTAGCGGGGGTTTTCTCTACGAGCAGTACTTC.

The chain joins TRBV5-4 to TRBJ2-7; 9 bases are shared with TRBD2. The CDR3 sequence is 14 residues long. Germline V gene lookup returns CDR1 SGHNT and CDR2 YYREEE (reference sequence). The trim removed 4 bases at V and 5 bases at J, leaving 7 bases unmatched. CDR3 region: CASSPGGGRDEQYF. DNA for the CDR3: TGTGCCAGCAGCCCGGGTGGCGGGAGGGACGAGCAGTACTTC.

In this sample, this clone turned up a few times. The same CDR3 is also encoded by other DNA sequences in this sample. The rearrangement links TRBV19 to TRBJ1-1; perhaps TRBD1 as D (5 bases). From germline, CDR1 is LNHDA and CDR2 SQIVND (reference sequence). The CDR3 is 15 amino acids. V lost 0 bases and J lost 0, with 8 bases in between. CDR3 sequence reads: CASSIDGGMNTEAFF. In DNA form, the CDR3 reads TGTGCCAGTAGTATAGACGGGGGGATGAACACTGAAGCTTTCTTT.

The genes are TRBV4-2 and TRBJ1-5, with 9 bases aligning to TRBD1. Germline CDR1 is LGHNA and CDR2 is YNFKEQ. V gave up 0 bases and J gave up 3 bases; unmatched junction bases: 9. The CDR3 has 18 residues. CDR3 sequence (DNA): TGTGCCAGCAGCCAAGAGGCACCCGGGACAGGGAACAATCAGCCCCAGCATTTT. Translated, it gives CASSQEAPGTGNNQPQHF.

The chain joins TRBV15 to TRBJ2-7; D is possibly TRBD1 (5 bases). CDR1 and CDR2 (germline): LNHNV, YYDKDF (reference sequence). CDR3 length equals 13 residues. V was pared by 1 base and J by 5 bases, with 9 bases between. The CDR3 loop is CATSRGQGNEQYF. CDR3 in DNA: TGTGCCACCAGCAGAGGGCAGGGAAACGAGCAGTACTTC.

The chain has TRBV19 and TRBJ1-4; 9 nucleotides match TRBD1. V was clipped by 6 bases and J by 8 bases; unmatched bases: 10. Germline V gene data show CDR1 as LNHDA and CDR2 as SQIVND (reference sequence). There are 15 residues in the CDR3. The CDR3 loop is CASRNTGTGKEKLFF. CDR3 nucleotide sequence: TGTGCCAGTAGGAATACCGGGACAGGGAAGGAAAAACTGTTTTTT.

The V gene is TRBV30, the J gene TRBJ1-2; 9 bases align to TRBD1. The germline CDR1 and CDR2 sequences are GTSNPN and SVGIG (reference sequence). With V trimmed by 7 bases and J by 4 bases, 7 bases remained unmatched. This CDR3 has 13 amino acids. The DNA for the CDR3 is TGTGCCTTAGGACAGGGGACGAGCTATGGCTACACCTTC. It encodes CALGQGTSYGYTF.

This clone is a singleton in its sample. This chain uses TRBV15 with TRBJ2-3; TRBD2 matches at 7 bases. This CDR3 has 15 residues. Germline-derived CDR1 and CDR2 are LNHNV and YYDKDF (reference sequence). V trimming: 0 bases; J trimming: 7 bases; junction bases outside the gene matches: 7. CDR3 sequence reads: CATSRDLAGANTQYF. CDR3 nucleotide sequence: TGTGCCACCAGCAGAGATTTGGCGGGAGCAAATACGCAGTATTTT. Full variable domain (missing parts from reference TRBV15 and TRBJ2-3): DAMVIQNPRYQVTQFGKPVTLSCSQTLNHNVMYWYQQKSSQAPKLLFHYYDKDFNNEADTPDNFQSRRPNTSFCFLDIRSPGLGDTAMYLCATSRDLAGANTQYFGPGTRLTVL.

The genes are TRBV7-8 and TRBJ2-4; the D gene is possibly TRBD1 (6 bases). V dropped 4 bases and J dropped 3 bases, with 16 bases sitting between them. Germline-derived CDR1 and CDR2 are SGHVS and FQNEAQ. The CDR3 has 16 residues. The CDR3 loop reads CASSSQGFGDKNIQYF. The CDR3 nucleotides read TGTGCCAGCAGCTCCCAGGGGTTTGGGGACAAAAACATTCAGTACTTC.

This clone was found once. The chain links TRBV27 to TRBJ2-7, with 16 bases that match TRBD2. The J segment lost 4 bases and the V segment lost 5 bases, leaving 8 bases of the junction unmatched. CDR1 is MNHEY and CDR2 is SMNVEV in the germline V gene (reference sequence). The CDR3 totals 17 residues. The CDR3 nucleotides read TGTGCCAGCAGTACGCCGGGACTAGCGGGAGGGAGGTACGAGCAGTACTTC. Translated: CASSTPGLAGGRYEQYF.

This chain uses TRBV19 with TRBJ2-3; 15 nucleotides align to TRBD2. CDR1 is LNHDA and CDR2 is SQIVND in the germline V gene (reference sequence). The V gene end was trimmed by 2 bases and the J gene end by 2 bases; junction bases not matched to a gene: 14. This CDR3 has 21 residues. The CDR3, as DNA: TGTGCCAGTAGTATAACCCGGACTAGCGGGAGGGCCCACCAATTCACAGATACGCAGTATTTT. Protein: CASSITRTSGRAHQFTDTQYF.

The chain employs TRBV5-4 and TRBJ2-5; a weak D match, TRBD2 (5 bases). Trimming stripped 5 bases from V and 1 base from J, with 15 bases between. The CDR3 is made up of 15 amino acids. CDR1 and CDR2 from the germline V gene are SGHNT and YYREEE (reference sequence). The DNA of the CDR3 is TGTGCCAGCAGGCGTGCAGGAGGTTCCCAAGAGACCCAGTACTTC. Protein sequence: CASRRAGGSQETQYF.

This clone has only a few counts. This sequence joins TRBV9 and TRBJ1-1, with a weak D call TRBD1 (6 bases). This CDR3 comprises 16 residues. The V end lost 3 bases, the J end lost 0 bases, and 15 bases lay between the germline ends. CDR1 is SGDLS, CDR2 YYNGEE, per germline. This CDR3 reads CASSDNIQGLNTEAFF. CDR3 DNA sequence: TGTGCCAGCAGCGACAATATACAGGGATTGAACACTGAAGCTTTCTTT.

V usage is TRBV6-1 and J usage is TRBJ2-3, with 9 bases aligning to TRBD1. Germline V CDR1 and CDR2: MNHNS, SASEGT. Unmatched junction bases numbered 8, after V lost 11 bases and J lost 5 bases. This CDR3 is 13 amino acids long. The CDR3 nucleotides are TGTGCCGGCGAACAGGGGGCCGGAGATACGCAGTATTTT. As protein: CAGEQGAGDTQYF.

This rearrangement joins TRBV11-3 to TRBJ1-2; 9 bases align to TRBD1. Germline CDR1 and CDR2: SGHNT and YENEEA. V was pared by 1 base and J by 5 bases, with 14 bases of the junction left unmatched. The length of the CDR3 is 18 residues. The CDR3 DNA is TGTGCCAGCAGCTTAGTCCCGGGACAGGGAACGGGCCCATATGGCTACACCTTC. This encodes CASSLVPGQGTGPYGYTF. The full variable domain, its missing parts supplied by reference TRBV11-3 and TRBJ1-2, is EAGVVQSPRYKIIEKKQPVAFWCNPISGHNTLYWYLQNLGQGPELLIRYENEEAVDDSQLPKDRFSAERLKGVDSTLKIQPAELGDSAVYLCASSLVPGQGTGPYGYTFGSGTRLTVV.

The chain uses TRBV4-2 and TRBJ2-3, with 8 bases aligning to TRBD1. There are 16 residues in the CDR3. Looked up from germline, CDR1 is LGHNA and CDR2 is YNFKEQ. The V and J ends lost 1 base and 0 bases, in that order; junction bases with no gene match: 3. The CDR3 region is CASSQGGDRSTDTQYF. As DNA, the CDR3 is TGTGCCAGCAGCCAAGGCGGGGACAGGAGCACAGATACGCAGTATTTT.